The rows below give T cell receptor beta chains drawn from one sample of a study of blood T cells in healthy people across ages. One entry per CDR3 protein results from TCRdb running MiXCR on the 5' RACE reads. This sample has 650,000 to 1,000,000 distinct CDR3 sequences; about half occur once, and the top ten carry roughly 18%. The sample comprised blood. The source of these receptors is a man older than 75 in good health. Both conserved end residues are part of each CDR3. A D gene is named only where the DNA matches it firmly. Clone size is stated in some rows and not others, as once, few, many or a class when expanded.

v_gene	abundance	j_gene	d_gene	CDR3nt	CDR3aa
TRBV7-2	few	TRBJ2-5	.	TGTGCCAGCAGCCGAATCCATTCAGAGACCCAGTACTTC	CASSRIHSETQYF
TRBV7-3	.	TRBJ2-3	.	TGTGCCAGCAGCTTAATCGCGCAGGCCACAGATACGCAGTATTTT	CASSLIAQATDTQYF
TRBV20-1	.	TRBJ1-5	.	TGCAGTGCTATTGGCACTGGCAATCAGCCCCAGCATTTT	CSAIGTGNQPQHF
TRBV12-3/TRBV12-4	.	TRBJ1-4	.	TGTGCCAGCAGTTTTGCAGGGAACGATGAAAAACTGTTTTTT	CASSFAGNDEKLFF
TRBV5-6	.	TRBJ2-7	.	TGTGCCAGCAGCCTCGCGGCATCCGGGGCGAGACAGCAGTACTTC	CASSLAASGARQQYF
TRBV28	once	TRBJ2-7	.	TGTGCCGGCAGTTTCCCAAATACCTACGAGCAGTACTTC	CAGSFPNTYEQYF
TRBV10-3	few	TRBJ2-7	.	TGTGCCATAGCAAGGCAGGAAAACTACGAGCAGTACTTC	CAIARQENYEQYF
TRBV21-1	.	TRBJ1-5	.	TGTGCCAGCAGCAAAGCCGGTAAACAGCATAGCAATCAGCCCCAGCATTTT	CASSKAGKQHSNQPQHF
TRBV14	.	TRBJ2-7	.	TGTGCCAGCAGCCAAGGCAGCCACCGGGGATCCGAGCAGTACTTC	CASSQGSHRGSEQYF
TRBV4-2	.	TRBJ2-6	.	TGTGCCAGCAGTCTATACCTTTTTCGGGATCCTGGGGCCAACGTCCTGACTTTC	CASSLYLFRDPGANVLTF
TRBV7-9	few	TRBJ2-3	.	TGTGCCAGCAGCTTAGGTTCGGCAGGGACCACAGATACGCAGTATTTT	CASSLGSAGTTDTQYF
TRBV12-3/TRBV12-4	few	TRBJ2-6	.	TGTGCCAGCAGTCAGCCGGGACCCCGGTCTGGGGCCAACGTCCTGACTTTC	CASSQPGPRSGANVLTF
TRBV6-2/TRBV6-3	.	TRBJ2-3	.	TGTGCCAGCAGCCCCCGGGATCTCACCGCAAATACGCAGTATTTT	CASSPRDLTANTQYF
TRBV3-1	.	TRBJ2-1	.	TGTGCCAGCAGCCAAGTAAGGGCTAGCGGAGGGGGTGAGCAGTTCTTC	CASSQVRASGGGEQFF
TRBV6-1	.	TRBJ2-3	TRBD2	TGTGCCAGCAGTGAAACTAGCGGGGGTTACACAGATACGCAGTATTTT	CASSETSGGYTDTQYF
TRBV28	many	TRBJ1-5	.	TGTGCCAGCAGTTTCCCAGAGTCGGGTCAGCCCCAGCATTTT	CASSFPESGQPQHF
TRBV29-1	.	TRBJ2-3	TRBD2	TGCAGCGTTGAGGGTAGCGGGAGAGGCACAGATACGCAGTATTTT	CSVEGSGRGTDTQYF
TRBV28	.	TRBJ2-7	.	TGTGCCAGCAGTACCGGGGTGGTCGAGCAGTACTTC	CASSTGVVEQYF
TRBV7-2	.	TRBJ2-5	.	TGTACCAGCAGCTCCCTACCCGCTCAAGAGACCCAGTACTTC	CTSSSLPAQETQYF
TRBV27	few	TRBJ2-3	.	TGTGCCAGCAGGAGAAGCGGCACAGATACGCAGTATTTT	CASRRSGTDTQYF
TRBV28	.	TRBJ2-2	TRBD1	TGTGCCAGCAGGCGGGGGACAGGGGGCAGATGGACTGGGGAGCTGTTTTTT	CASRRGTGGRWTGELFF
TRBV20-1	.	TRBJ2-7	.	TGCAGTGCTAGAGATCCTTTAACGCCCTACGAGCAGTACTTC	CSARDPLTPYEQYF
TRBV7-9	.	TRBJ2-7	.	TGTGCCAGCAGCTTCGTTCGCGAAACCCAGTACTTC	CASSFVRETQYF
TRBV6-6	.	TRBJ2-3	TRBD2	TGTGCCAGCAGCGTCACTAGCGGGAGAGGGCCAGATACGCAGTATTTT	CASSVTSGRGPDTQYF
TRBV20-1	.	TRBJ1-4	.	TGCAGTGCTAGAGTTATGGATGAAAAACTGTTTTTT	CSARVMDEKLFF
TRBV12-3/TRBV12-4	few	TRBJ2-7	.	TGTGCCAGCAGTTTCGGGACCCTCTCCTACGAGCAGTACTTC	CASSFGTLSYEQYF
TRBV4-2	few	TRBJ1-5	.	TGTGCCAGCAGCCAGGGTCGCGATCAGCCCCAGCATTTT	CASSQGRDQPQHF
TRBV7-2	.	TRBJ2-2	.	TGTGCCAGCAGCTTAGAGGTCCACGTGGGGCTAACCGGGGAGCTGTTTTTT	CASSLEVHVGLTGELFF
TRBV12-3/TRBV12-4	.	TRBJ2-3	.	TGTGCCAGCAGTTTCAGAGGGACCGGAGATGCGCAGTATTTT	CASSFRGTGDAQYF
TRBV5-1	.	TRBJ1-2	.	TGCGCCAGCAGCGGGGTTAACTATGGCTACACCTTC	CASSGVNYGYTF
TRBV12-3/TRBV12-4	.	TRBJ2-7	.	TGTGCCAGCAGACCAGGACAGATGAGCTCCTACGAGCAGTACTTC	CASRPGQMSSYEQYF
TRBV12-3/TRBV12-4	.	TRBJ2-5	TRBD2	TGTGCCAGCAGTCCCGTAGCGGGAGAAGAGACCCAGTACTTC	CASSPVAGEETQYF
TRBV29-1	.	TRBJ1-5	TRBD1	TGCAGCGTAGCGGGGGGGACAGGGGCCAATCAGCCCCAGCATTTT	CSVAGGTGANQPQHF
TRBV5-1	.	TRBJ2-1	.	TGCGCCAGCAGCAGGAGAAAAAGCGAGGATGAGCAGTTCTTC	CASSRRKSEDEQFF
TRBV29-1	.	TRBJ2-4	TRBD2	TGCAGCGTTGGTCGGGAGGGCCATGGGGAGCAGTACTTC	CSVGREGHGEQYF